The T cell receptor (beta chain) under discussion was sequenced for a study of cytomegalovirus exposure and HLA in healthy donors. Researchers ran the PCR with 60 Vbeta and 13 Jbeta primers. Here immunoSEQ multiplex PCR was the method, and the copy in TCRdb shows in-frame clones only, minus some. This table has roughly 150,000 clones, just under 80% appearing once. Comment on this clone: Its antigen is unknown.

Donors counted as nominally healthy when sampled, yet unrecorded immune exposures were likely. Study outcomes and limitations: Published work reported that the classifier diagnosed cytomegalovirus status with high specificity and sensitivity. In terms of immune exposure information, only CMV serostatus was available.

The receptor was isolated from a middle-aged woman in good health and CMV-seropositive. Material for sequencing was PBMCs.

Here the CDR3 DNA reads TGTGCCAGCACCAGGGAGGTTGCGACGTCTAGAGGGCAGTTCTTC. Encoded protein: CASTREVATSRGQFF. V is TRBV5-8 and J is TRBJ2-1; maybe TRBD2 (6 bases). The CDR3 loop spans 15 amino acids. Germline CDR1 is SGHTS and CDR2 is YDEGEE. V was shortened by 6 bases and J by 12 bases, with 25 bases between the two germline ends. The variable domain in full, completed from reference TRBV5-8 and TRBJ2-1, reads EAGVTQSPTHLIKTRGQQATLRCSPISGHTSVYWYQQALGLGLQFLLWYDEGEERNRGNFPPRFSGRQFPNYSSELNVNALELEDSALYLCASTREVATSRGQFFGPGTRLTVL.